The 10 T cell receptor beta chains given below trace back to one sample, sequenced in a study of T cell therapy after organ transplantation. The antigens of these receptors remain unknown. The time point: 4-8 weeks after completion of therapy. Measured with immunoSEQ multiplex PCR; TCRdb has only the in-frame clones, and not every one. The data contain a few hundred clones, approximately 80% of them singletons. Specimen: CD8+ T cells from blood, collected after autologous CMV-specific T cell therapy. Receptors were obtained from a human patient who had received a solid organ transplant and had CMV disease. Some of the T cells may derive from the graft donor.

This chain connects TRBV27 to TRBJ2-7; D is perhaps TRBD1 (6 bases). The CDR3 length is 14 residues. The V and J ends lost 5 bases and 0 bases respectively, with 11 bases between them. Germline V gives CDR1 MNHEY, CDR2 SMNVEV (reference sequence). In DNA form, the CDR3 reads TGTGCCAGCAGTCCGAACAGGGCCTCCTACGAGCAGTACTTC. This encodes CASSPNRASYEQYF.

This chain uses TRBV30 with TRBJ1-2; D is uncertain. Deletions cut 0 bases from V and 4 bases from J, with 15 bases between. Germline lookup yields CDR1 GTSNPN and CDR2 SVGIG (reference sequence). CDR3 length: 15 residues. The CDR3 protein is CAWSVLEGWGYGYTF. The CDR3 bases are TGTGCCTGGAGTGTACTGGAAGGGTGGGGCTATGGCTACACCTTC. The full variable domain, rest sourced from reference TRBV30 and TRBJ1-2, is SQTIHQWPATLVQPVGSPLSLECTVEGTSNPNLYWYRQAAGRGLQLLFYSVGIGQISSEVPQNLSASRPQDRQFILSSKKLLLSDSGFYLCAWSVLEGWGYGYTFGSGTRLTVV.

The chain carries TRBV28 and TRBJ2-7; the D is unclear. Trimming pared 6 bases from V and 2 bases from J, leaving 11 bases between. The CDR3 loop spans 13 amino acids. Germline CDR1 is MDHEN and CDR2 is SYDVKM. The CDR3 DNA reads as TGTGCCAGCAGCCCAGAAACAACCTACGAGCAGTACTTC. Amino acid sequence: CASSPETTYEQYF.

The gene calls are TRBV6-5 and TRBJ2-2; D gene uncertain. The CDR3 runs to 15 residues. The germline gives CDR1 MNHEY, CDR2 SVGAGI. V lost 0 bases and J 7 bases, leaving 12 bases between the germline ends. CDR3 loop: CASSYSEARGGELFF. The CDR3 DNA is TGTGCCAGCAGTTACTCTGAAGCCCGAGGCGGGGAGCTGTTTTTT.

The chain joins TRBV6-4 to TRBJ2-2; possible D gene TRBD1, 5 bases. The CDR3 has 14 amino acids. Germline CDR1 and CDR2: MRHNA and SNTAGT. V dropped 4 bases and J dropped 3 bases, with 9 bases sitting between them. CDR3 region: CASSVGVDTGELFF. In DNA form, the CDR3 reads TGTGCCAGCAGTGTAGGGGTCGACACCGGGGAGCTGTTTTTT.

This rearrangement joins TRBV4-1 to TRBJ2-1; D unresolved. The germline V gene has CDR1 MGHRA and CDR2 YSYEKL. The CDR3 covers 12 residues. V lost 1 base and J 5 bases, leaving 3 bases between the germline ends. The CDR3, as DNA: TGCGCCAGCAGCCAAGCTAACAATGAGCAGTTCTTC. It codes for CASSQANNEQFF.

The gene calls are TRBV6-5 and TRBJ1-5; 7 positions match TRBD1. V was pared by 8 bases and J by 4 bases, with 8 bases of the junction left unmatched. The CDR3 is 14 residues long. Germline V lookup: CDR1 MNHEY, CDR2 SVGAGI. CDR3 protein: CASGEQGPNQPQHF. CDR3 nucleotide sequence: TGTGCCAGCGGGGAACAGGGGCCAAATCAGCCCCAGCATTTT.

This rearrangement joins TRBV4-3 to TRBJ1-1, with D unresolved. CDR3 length: 14 residues. V was trimmed by 4 bases and J by 2 bases, leaving 11 bases between them. The germline gives CDR1 LGHNA, CDR2 YSLEER. In DNA form, the CDR3 reads TGCGCCAGCAGCCCAGAGTGGGGAAACACTGAAGCTTTCTTT. The encoded protein is CASSPEWGNTEAFF.

V is TRBV5-6 and J is TRBJ2-3; D is unresolved. The V end lost 2 bases, the J end lost 6 bases, and 7 bases lay between the germline ends. This CDR3 has 12 residues. Germline V lookup: CDR1 SGHDT, CDR2 YYEEEE. The CDR3 spells CASSLRRDTQYF. CDR3 coding DNA: TGTGCCAGCAGCTTAAGAAGGGATACGCAGTATTTT. The whole variable domain, filled in from reference TRBV5-6 and TRBJ2-3, reads DAGVTQSPTHLIKTRGQQVTLRCSPKSGHDTVSWYQQALGQGPQFIFQYYEEEERQRGNFPDRFSGHQFPNYSSELNVNALLLGDSALYLCASSLRRDTQYFGPGTRLTVL.

CDR3 in amino acids: CASSSTGNSNQPQHF. The DNA of the CDR3 is TGTGCCAGCAGTTCGACAGGGAATAGCAATCAGCCCCAGCATTTT. V gene TRBV6-5 combines with J gene TRBJ1-5; 7 nucleotides align to TRBD1. J was trimmed by 0 bases and V by 4 bases; bases with no gene match: 3. The CDR3 loop spans 15 amino acids. Germline V lookup: CDR1 MNHEY, CDR2 SVGAGI.